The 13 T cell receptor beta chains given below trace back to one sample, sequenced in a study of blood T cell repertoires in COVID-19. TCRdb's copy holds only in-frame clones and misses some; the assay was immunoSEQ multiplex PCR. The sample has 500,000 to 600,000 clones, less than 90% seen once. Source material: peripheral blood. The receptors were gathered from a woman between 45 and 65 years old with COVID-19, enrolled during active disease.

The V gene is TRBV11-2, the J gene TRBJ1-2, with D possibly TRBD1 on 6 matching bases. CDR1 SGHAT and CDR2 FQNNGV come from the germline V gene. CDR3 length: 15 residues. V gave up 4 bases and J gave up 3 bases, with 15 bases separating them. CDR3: CASSSNPGGHYGYTF. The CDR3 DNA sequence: TGTGCCAGCAGCTCCAACCCGGGGGGCCACTATGGCTACACCTTC. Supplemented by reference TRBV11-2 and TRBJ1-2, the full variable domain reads EAGVAQSPRYKIIEKRQSVAFWCNPISGHATLYWYQQILGQGPKLLIQFQNNGVVDDSQLPKDRFSAERLKGVDSTLKIQPAKLEDSAVYLCASSSNPGGHYGYTFGSGTRLTVV.

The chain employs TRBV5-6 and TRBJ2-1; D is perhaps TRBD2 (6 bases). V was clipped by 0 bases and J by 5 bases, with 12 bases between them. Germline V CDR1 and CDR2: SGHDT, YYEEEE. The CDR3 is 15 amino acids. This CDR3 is CASSLAGGADNEQFF. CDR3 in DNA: TGTGCCAGCAGCTTGGCCGGAGGGGCCGACAATGAGCAGTTCTTC.

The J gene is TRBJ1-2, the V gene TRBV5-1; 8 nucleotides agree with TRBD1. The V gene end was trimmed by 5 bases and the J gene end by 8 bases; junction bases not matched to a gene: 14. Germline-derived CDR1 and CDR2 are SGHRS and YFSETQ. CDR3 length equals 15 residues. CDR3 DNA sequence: TGCGCCAGCAGTTCCGGGACAGGAAGGAGAGGAGGCTACACCTTC. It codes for CASSSGTGRRGGYTF.

The CDR3 here is CATSPRGPSYGYTF. The CDR3 DNA is TGTGCCACCAGCCCCAGGGGGCCAAGCTATGGCTACACCTTC. J is TRBJ1-2 and V is TRBV15; TRBD1 aligns across 8 bases. From germline, CDR1 is LNHNV and CDR2 YYDKDF (reference sequence). V dropped 5 bases and J dropped 4; count of bases not matched to a gene: 6. The CDR3 spans 14 residues.

The DNA for the CDR3 is TGTGCCATCAGTTACCGCGGGGGCGCGGGTACCGGGGAGCTGTTTTTT. Residues: CAISYRGGAGTGELFF. The chain couples TRBV10-3 to TRBJ2-2; weak D call: TRBD2 (7 bases). CDR1 and CDR2 from the germline V gene are ENHRY and SYGVKD. CDR3 size: 16 residues. With 5 bases removed from V and 5 bases from J, the gap between germline ends came to 18 bases.

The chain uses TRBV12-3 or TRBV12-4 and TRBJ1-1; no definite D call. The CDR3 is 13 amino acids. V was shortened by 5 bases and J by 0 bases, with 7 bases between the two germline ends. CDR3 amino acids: CASSQTMNTEAFF. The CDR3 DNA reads TGTGCCAGCAGTCAGACAATGAACACTGAAGCTTTCTTT.

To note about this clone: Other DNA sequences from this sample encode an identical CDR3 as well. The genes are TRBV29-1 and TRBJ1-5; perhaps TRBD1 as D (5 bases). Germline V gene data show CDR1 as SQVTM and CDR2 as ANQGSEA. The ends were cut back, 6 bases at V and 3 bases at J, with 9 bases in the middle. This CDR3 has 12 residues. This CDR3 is CSVGGPNQPQHF. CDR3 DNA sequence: TGCAGCGTGGGGGGTCCCAATCAGCCCCAGCATTTT.

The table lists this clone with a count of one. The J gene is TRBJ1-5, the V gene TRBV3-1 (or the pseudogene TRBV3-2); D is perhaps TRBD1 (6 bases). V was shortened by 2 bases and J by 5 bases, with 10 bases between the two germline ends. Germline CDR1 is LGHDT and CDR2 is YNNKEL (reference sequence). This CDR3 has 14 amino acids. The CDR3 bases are TGTGCCAGCAGCCAAAATTCAGGGGATCAGCCCCAGCATTTT. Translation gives CASSQNSGDQPQHF.

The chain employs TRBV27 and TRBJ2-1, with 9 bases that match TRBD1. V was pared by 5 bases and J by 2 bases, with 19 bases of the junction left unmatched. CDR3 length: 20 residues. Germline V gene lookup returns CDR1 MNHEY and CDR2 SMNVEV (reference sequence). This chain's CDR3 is CASSGEGDRESYGAYNEQFF. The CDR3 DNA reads TGTGCCAGCAGTGGGGAAGGGGACAGGGAGTCTTACGGAGCCTACAATGAGCAGTTCTTC.

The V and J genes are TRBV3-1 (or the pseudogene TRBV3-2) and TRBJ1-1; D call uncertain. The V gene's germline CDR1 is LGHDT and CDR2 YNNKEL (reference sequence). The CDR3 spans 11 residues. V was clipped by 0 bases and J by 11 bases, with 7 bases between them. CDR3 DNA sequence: TGTGCCAGCAGCCAAGAGACTTGGGCTTTCTTT. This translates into CASSQETWAFF.

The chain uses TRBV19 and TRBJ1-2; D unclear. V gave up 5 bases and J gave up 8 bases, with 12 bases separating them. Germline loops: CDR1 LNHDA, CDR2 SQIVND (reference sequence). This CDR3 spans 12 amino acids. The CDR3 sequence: CASSQTTGGYTF. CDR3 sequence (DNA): TGTGCCAGTAGTCAAACGACGGGGGGCTACACCTTC. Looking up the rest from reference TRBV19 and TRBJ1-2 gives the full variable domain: DGGITQSPKYLFRKEGQNVTLSCEQNLNHDAMYWYRQDPGQGLRLIYYSQIVNDFQKGDIAEGYSVSREKKESFPLTVTSAQKNPTAFYLCASSQTTGGYTFGSGTRLTVV.

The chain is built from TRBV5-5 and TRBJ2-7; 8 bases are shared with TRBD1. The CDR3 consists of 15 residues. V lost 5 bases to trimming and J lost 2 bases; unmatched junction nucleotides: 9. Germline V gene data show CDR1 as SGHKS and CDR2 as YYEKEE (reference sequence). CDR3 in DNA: TGTGCCAGCAGTTCCGACAGGGGCTACACCTACGAGCAGTACTTC. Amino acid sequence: CASSSDRGYTYEQYF. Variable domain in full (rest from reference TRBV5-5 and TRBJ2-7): DAGVTQSPTHLIKTRGQQVTLRCSPISGHKSVSWYQQVLGQGPQFIFQYYEKEERGRGNFPDRFSARQFPNYSSELNVNALLLGDSALYLCASSSDRGYTYEQYFGPGTRLTVT.

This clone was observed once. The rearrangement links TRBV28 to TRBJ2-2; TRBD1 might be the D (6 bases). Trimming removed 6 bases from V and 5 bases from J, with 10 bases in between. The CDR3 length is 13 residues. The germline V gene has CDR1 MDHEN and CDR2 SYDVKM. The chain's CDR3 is CASRGTTTGELFF. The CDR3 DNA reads TGTGCCAGCAGGGGGACAACTACCGGGGAGCTGTTTTTT.